The T cell receptor beta chain under discussion was sequenced for a study of control samples from healthy donors and cancer patients. Profiled with immunoSEQ multiplex PCR; TCRdb holds only in-frame clones, not every one. This sample has fewer than 150,000 clones, with approximately 90% found just once. This clone was detected once. CDR1 and CDR2 (germline): WNHNN, SYGVQD (reference sequence). The CDR3 runs to 13 residues. Trimming shortened V by 2 bases and J by 0 bases, and 2 bases separated the two germline ends. The source of this sequence is a man between 18 and 35 years old in good health. The chain carries TRBV10-1 and TRBJ2-1; D not resolved. Sequenced: blood. The CDR3 protein is CASSEGSYNEQFF. For the CDR3, the DNA is TGCGCCAGCAGTGAGGGCTCCTACAATGAGCAGTTCTTC.